The 31 T cell receptor beta chains below come from one sample, sequenced in a study of shared clonotypes between healthy human individuals. The method was immunoSEQ multiplex PCR; TCRdb's version includes in-frame clones alone and lacks a portion of them. The data contain 1.6 million or so clones, roughly 96% of them singletons. The sample taken for sequencing was naive CD4+ T cells sorted from blood. Regarding subset: CD45RA+ positively selected. Receptors originate from a man aged 25-45 years in good health.

The V gene is TRBV6-6, the J gene TRBJ2-1; TRBD2 matches 11 bases. J lost 11 bases, V lost 5 bases, and 14 bases had no gene match. The CDR3 sequence is 16 residues long. Germline CDR1 reads MNHNY; CDR2 reads SVGAGI (reference sequence). The CDR3 nucleotides are TGTGCCAGCAGTCCCTCTTCGGGGACTAGCGGAATGAAGCAGTTCTTC. This translates into CASSPSSGTSGMKQFF.

The chain combines TRBV9 with TRBJ1-2; the D gene is possibly TRBD1 (6 bases). The CDR3 loop spans 14 amino acids. Trimming cost V 0 bases and J 10 bases, with 16 bases left between them. The germline CDR1 and CDR2 sequences are SGDLS and YYNGEE. The CDR3 nucleotides are TGTGCCAGCAGCGTAGGGAATAGGGGACAAATCTACACCTTC. It specifies CASSVGNRGQIYTF.

The chain couples TRBV11-2 to TRBJ1-1; D is possibly TRBD1 (6 bases). The CDR3 spans 18 residues. Germline V gene lookup returns CDR1 SGHAT and CDR2 FQNNGV. The V gene lost 4 bases and the J gene lost 3 bases, with 24 bases spanning the gap. The CDR3 bases are TGTGCCAGCAGCTCGATTCGGTCACGCCAGGGGAGTTACACTGAAGCTTTCTTT. It translates to CASSSIRSRQGSYTEAFF.

V and J are TRBV28 and TRBJ2-3; TRBD2 matches at 11 bases. The V gene end was trimmed by 4 bases and the J gene end by 2 bases; junction bases not matched to a gene: 5. The CDR3 covers 16 residues. The germline CDR1 and CDR2 sequences are MDHEN and SYDVKM. In nucleotides, the CDR3 is TGTGCCAGCAGTTCGCCGGGACTAGCGGTCACAGATACGCAGTATTTT. Its protein is CASSSPGLAVTDTQYF.

This clone has only one observation. The chain has TRBV10-1 and TRBJ2-1, with 10 bases matching TRBD2. The CDR3 consists of 13 residues. Trimming took 5 bases from V and 10 from J; bases not matched to a gene: 5. CDR1 and CDR2 (germline): WNHNN, SYGVQD (reference sequence). The CDR3 is CASSWLAGEEQFF. CDR3 DNA: TGCGCCAGCAGTTGGCTAGCGGGAGAGGAGCAGTTCTTC.

This chain connects TRBV6-1 to TRBJ1-5; TRBD1 is a possible D gene (5 bases). The CDR3 runs to 15 residues. Trimming pared 4 bases from V and 3 bases from J, leaving 13 bases between. Germline loops: CDR1 MNHNS, CDR2 SASEGT. The CDR3: CASSAAGNPNQPQHF. In DNA form, the CDR3 reads TGTGCCAGCAGTGCGGCAGGGAATCCCAATCAGCCCCAGCATTTT.

The chain employs TRBV7-2 and TRBJ1-3; D is ambiguous. Trimming took 5 bases from V and 2 from J, leaving 13 bases between them. The CDR3 runs 15 residues. CDR1 and CDR2 (germline): SGHTA, FQGNSA. The CDR3 DNA reads TGTGCCAGCAGCCCTCCACTTCATACTGGAAACACCATATATTTT. This sequence encodes CASSPPLHTGNTIYF.

The gene calls are TRBV5-1 and TRBJ2-1; D unresolved. The V end was cut by 0 bases, the J end by 9 bases, with 13 bases between. The CDR3 extends over 14 amino acids. Per the germline V gene, CDR1 is SGHRS and CDR2 is YFSETQ. DNA of the CDR3: TGCGCCAGCAGCTTGGTTCCCGATCCAGGTGAGCAGTTCTTC. Its protein product is CASSLVPDPGEQFF.

The chain uses TRBV5-4 and TRBJ2-7; D not certain. The CDR3 is made up of 15 amino acids. With 0 bases removed from V and 4 bases from J, the gap between germline ends came to 14 bases. Germline V CDR1 and CDR2: SGHNT, YYREEE (reference sequence). CDR3 amino acids: CASSLGQAAIYEQYF. DNA of the CDR3: TGTGCCAGCAGCTTGGGCCAGGCGGCTATATACGAGCAGTACTTC.

V is TRBV6-5 and J is TRBJ1-2, with a weak D call TRBD1 (6 bases). Germline V gene lookup returns CDR1 MNHEY and CDR2 SVGAGI. This CDR3 spans 15 amino acids. Deletions cut 6 bases from V and 3 bases from J, with 17 bases between. The CDR3 here is CASRDGPQGYYGYTF. The CDR3 DNA reads TGTGCCAGCAGGGACGGACCACAGGGTTACTATGGCTACACCTTC.

This clone was counted a single time. Other DNA variants within this sample encode the same CDR3. The CDR3 DNA is TGTGCCAGCAGCGTAGGCGGGTCGGGTAATGAGCAGTTCTTC. It specifies CASSVGGSGNEQFF. The rearrangement links TRBV9 to TRBJ2-1, with D possibly TRBD2 on 5 matching bases. Trimming cost V 0 bases and J 7 bases, with 11 bases left between them. The length of the CDR3 is 14 residues. Germline V gene lookup returns CDR1 SGDLS and CDR2 YYNGEE.

The V call is TRBV7-9, the J call TRBJ2-3; D is ambiguous. CDR3 length: 14 amino acids. Germline CDR1 SEHNR, CDR2 FQNEAQ (reference sequence). V lost 5 bases and J lost 3, with 12 bases in between. The chain's CDR3 is CASSRLALTDTQYF. CDR3 in DNA: TGTGCCAGCAGCCGACTGGCCCTGACAGATACGCAGTATTTT.

This clone was seen once. In the same sample, other DNA sequences code for this CDR3. The V call is TRBV9, the J call TRBJ2-7; 13 bases fit TRBD2. This CDR3 has 16 amino acids. Trimming removed 0 bases from V and 6 bases from J; junction bases left unmatched: 6. The V gene's germline CDR1 is SGDLS and CDR2 YYNGEE. DNA of the CDR3: TGTGCCAGCAGCGTAGGCGGACTAGCGGGAGAGGTCGAGCAGTACTTC. This sequence encodes CASSVGGLAGEVEQYF.

The J gene is TRBJ1-3, the V gene TRBV11-2; TRBD1 aligns across 8 bases. This CDR3 comprises 14 residues. From germline, CDR1 is SGHAT and CDR2 FQNNGV. The V segment lost 5 bases and the J segment 3 bases; nucleotides outside the gene matches: 3. The CDR3 bases are TGTGCCAGCAGCAGGGACAGGATTGGAAACACCATATATTTT. It translates to CASSRDRIGNTIYF. Using reference TRBV11-2 and TRBJ1-3 for the parts outside the CDR3, the full variable domain is EAGVAQSPRYKIIEKRQSVAFWCNPISGHATLYWYQQILGQGPKLLIQFQNNGVVDDSQLPKDRFSAERLKGVDSTLKIQPAKLEDSAVYLCASSRDRIGNTIYFGEGSWLTVV.

The rearrangement joins TRBV10-3 to TRBJ2-7; 7 bases agree with TRBD1. Germline V lookup: CDR1 ENHRY, CDR2 SYGVKD. Trimming at V came to 8 bases and at J to 0 bases, leaving 10 bases not matched to a gene. The CDR3 is 15 residues long. The CDR3 is CAIRGPGQRSYEQYF. Written as DNA, the CDR3 is TGTGCCATCCGGGGTCCGGGACAGCGCTCCTACGAGCAGTACTTC.

V is TRBV21-1 and J is TRBJ2-1; TRBD1, the D gene given by the table, was not confirmed from the DNA. TRBV21-1 corresponds to a pseudogene. The CDR3 covers 19 residues. This CDR3 is CASSMSRDRVEAAYNEQFF. The CDR3 DNA reads TGTGCCAGCAGCATGTCCCGGGACAGGGTTGAGGCGGCCTACAATGAGCAGTTCTTC.

This chain uses TRBV6-5 with TRBJ2-6; D gene unclear. CDR1 MNHEY and CDR2 SVGAGI come from the germline V gene. This CDR3 region has 15 residues. Trimming left V 7 bases short and J 1 base short, with 11 bases between. The CDR3 sequence is CASNFYPSGANVLTF. The DNA for the CDR3 is TGTGCCAGCAATTTTTATCCATCTGGGGCCAACGTCCTGACTTTC.

J is TRBJ2-1 and V is TRBV6-1; TRBD2 aligns across 8 bases. Germline loops: CDR1 MNHNS, CDR2 SASEGT. The CDR3 has 15 residues. V shed 8 bases and J 4 bases; nucleotides not matched to a gene: 10. DNA for the CDR3: TGTGCCAGCGGGGAAATAGCGGGGATTTACAATGAGCAGTTCTTC. This codes for CASGEIAGIYNEQFF.

The chain employs TRBV28 and TRBJ2-1; D uncertain. The V gene lost 3 bases and the J gene lost 2 bases, with 8 bases spanning the gap. The germline V gene has CDR1 MDHEN and CDR2 SYDVKM. The CDR3 has 14 residues. The CDR3 DNA reads TGTGCCAGCAGTTTGGAGAGACCCTACAATGAGCAGTTCTTC. Amino acids: CASSLERPYNEQFF.

This chain joins TRBV5-1 and TRBJ2-1; the match to TRBD2 covers 7 bases. This CDR3 region has 15 residues. The junction had 8 bases not matched to a gene; V was cut back by 4 bases and J by 4 bases. Germline CDR1 reads SGHRS; CDR2 reads YFSETQ. The CDR3 DNA reads as TGCGCCAGCAGCCCGGAAAGCGGGACTTACAATGAGCAGTTCTTC. Its protein product is CASSPESGTYNEQFF. Looking up the rest from reference TRBV5-1 and TRBJ2-1 gives the full variable domain: KAGVTQTPRYLIKTRGQQVTLSCSPISGHRSVSWYQQTPGQGLQFLFEYFSETQRNKGNFPGRFSGRQFSNSRSEMNVSTLELGDSALYLCASSPESGTYNEQFFGPGTRLTVL.

A note on this clone: This same CDR3 is encoded by further DNA sequences in the sample. The genes are TRBV6-5 and TRBJ2-7; TRBD1 might be the D (5 bases). V was trimmed by 0 bases and J by 4 bases, leaving 10 bases between them. This CDR3 has 14 amino acids. Germline-derived CDR1 and CDR2 are MNHEY and SVGAGI. CDR3 in amino acids: CASSYSGQGYEQYF. The DNA for the CDR3 is TGTGCCAGCAGTTACTCTGGGCAGGGATACGAGCAGTACTTC.

The genes are TRBV30 and TRBJ2-5; D gene unclear. V lost 0 bases to trimming and J lost 5 bases, with 10 bases between them. Per germline, CDR1 GTSNPN and CDR2 SVGIG (reference sequence). The length of the CDR3 is 13 residues. In DNA form, the CDR3 reads TGTGCCTGGAGTGTACGGATAGGTGAGACCCAGTACTTC. As protein: CAWSVRIGETQYF.

The J gene is TRBJ1-2, the V gene TRBV5-6; TRBD1 matches at 9 bases. Per germline, CDR1 SGHDT and CDR2 YYEEEE. This CDR3 region has 14 residues. V shed 3 bases, J shed 8 bases, and the junction held 8 bases outside the gene matches. The CDR3 sequence is CASSYGQGIVGYTF. CDR3 nucleotide sequence: TGTGCCAGCAGCTACGGACAGGGGATCGTGGGCTACACCTTC.

V is TRBV28 and J is TRBJ2-5; possibly TRBD1 for D (5 bases). Trimming took off 3 bases at V and 3 bases at J, with 11 bases between the two ends. The CDR3 loop spans 14 amino acids. Germline V gives CDR1 MDHEN, CDR2 SYDVKM. The CDR3 DNA is TGTGCCAGCAGTTTCCGAGACAGAAAAGAGACCCAGTACTTC. Translating gives CASSFRDRKETQYF.

The rearrangement uses TRBV6-1 and TRBJ1-5; D not resolved. Germline CDR1 MNHNS, CDR2 SASEGT. Trimming cost V 4 bases and J 2 bases, with 12 bases left between them. CDR3 length equals 15 residues. The CDR3 loop is CASSGWGGRNQPQHF. CDR3 in DNA: TGTGCCAGCAGTGGCTGGGGAGGCCGCAATCAGCCCCAGCATTTT.

V and J are TRBV28 and TRBJ1-2; tentatively, D is TRBD1 (5 bases). The ends were cut back, 2 bases at V and 4 bases at J, with 11 bases in the middle. From germline, CDR1 is MDHEN and CDR2 SYDVKM. The CDR3 is 14 amino acids. The CDR3 nucleotides are TGTGCCAGCAGTTTACAGGGAAGGGGCTATGGCTACACCTTC. It specifies CASSLQGRGYGYTF.

This clone was recorded once. V and J are TRBV29-1 and TRBJ2-7; TRBD1 matches at 8 bases. The CDR3 spans 13 residues. CDR1 is SQVTM, CDR2 ANQGSEA, per germline. V was pared by 7 bases and J by 2 bases, with 7 bases of the junction left unmatched. The DNA for the CDR3 is TGCAGCGCCGCTAGGACAGGGACCTACGAGCAGTACTTC. Amino acid sequence: CSAARTGTYEQYF.

This chain connects TRBV9 to TRBJ2-3, with a possible D match to TRBD2 (6 bases). CDR1 and CDR2 (germline): SGDLS, YYNGEE. Trimming took 0 bases from V and 5 from J, leaving 16 bases between them. This CDR3 has 16 residues. DNA for the CDR3: TGTGCCAGCAGCGTAGGAGTCACGGGGCGGGAAGATACGCAGTATTTT. This codes for CASSVGVTGREDTQYF.

V is TRBV15 and J is TRBJ2-2; 7 bases match TRBD2. Germline V gene data show CDR1 as LNHNV and CDR2 as YYDKDF (reference sequence). Unmatched junction bases numbered 2, after V lost 2 bases and J lost 5 bases. The CDR3 is 14 amino acids. DNA for the CDR3: TGTGCCACCAGCAGATCCGGGAGGACCGGGGAGCTGTTTTTT. Translating it yields CATSRSGRTGELFF. Combining the CDR3 with reference TRBV15 and TRBJ2-2 gives the whole variable domain DAMVIQNPRYQVTQFGKPVTLSCSQTLNHNVMYWYQQKSSQAPKLLFHYYDKDFNNEADTPDNFQSRRPNTSFCFLDIRSPGLGDTAMYLCATSRSGRTGELFFGEGSRLTVL.

The chain combines TRBV29-1 with TRBJ2-2, with 8 bases fitting TRBD1. V was clipped by 6 bases and J by 4 bases; unmatched bases: 13. The V gene's germline CDR1 is SQVTM and CDR2 ANQGSEA. The length of the CDR3 is 16 residues. The CDR3 DNA reads as TGCAGCGTCCAACGAGGACAGGGCAGTCGCACCGGGGAGCTGTTTTTT. Translated, it gives CSVQRGQGSRTGELFF.

This clone was found once. The genes are TRBV5-5 and TRBJ2-2; D unclear. The CDR3 runs 15 residues. Germline V CDR1 and CDR2: SGHKS, YYEKEE (reference sequence). Trimming removed 3 bases from V and 1 base from J, with 10 bases in between. The CDR3 DNA follows: TGTGCCAGCAGCTCCCCAACGGTGAACACCGGGGAGCTGTTTTTT. As protein: CASSSPTVNTGELFF.